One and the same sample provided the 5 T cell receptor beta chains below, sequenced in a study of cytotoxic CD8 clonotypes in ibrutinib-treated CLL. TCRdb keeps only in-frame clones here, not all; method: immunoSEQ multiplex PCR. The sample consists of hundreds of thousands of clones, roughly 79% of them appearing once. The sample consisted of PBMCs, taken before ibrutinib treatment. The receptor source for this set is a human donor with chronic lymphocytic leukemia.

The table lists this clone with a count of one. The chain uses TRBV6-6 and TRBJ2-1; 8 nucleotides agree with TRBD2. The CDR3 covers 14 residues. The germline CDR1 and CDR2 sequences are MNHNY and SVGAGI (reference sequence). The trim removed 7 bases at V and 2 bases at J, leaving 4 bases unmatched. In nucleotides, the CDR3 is TGTGCCAGCACCCAGACTAGCGCCTACAATGAGCAGTTCTTC. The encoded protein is CASTQTSAYNEQFF.

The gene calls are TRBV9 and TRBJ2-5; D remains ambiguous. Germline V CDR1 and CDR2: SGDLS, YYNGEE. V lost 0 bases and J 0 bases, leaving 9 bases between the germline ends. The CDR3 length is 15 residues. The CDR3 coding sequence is TGTGCCAGCAGCGTAGGGCTAGTAAACCAAGAGACCCAGTACTTC. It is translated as CASSVGLVNQETQYF.

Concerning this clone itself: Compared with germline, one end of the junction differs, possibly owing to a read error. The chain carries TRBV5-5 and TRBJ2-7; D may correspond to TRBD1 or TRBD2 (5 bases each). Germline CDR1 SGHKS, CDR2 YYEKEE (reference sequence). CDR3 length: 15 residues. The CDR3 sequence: CASSWTPGRSYDQYF. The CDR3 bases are TGTGCCAGCAGCTGGACCCCGGGACGGTCCTACGATCAGTACTTC.

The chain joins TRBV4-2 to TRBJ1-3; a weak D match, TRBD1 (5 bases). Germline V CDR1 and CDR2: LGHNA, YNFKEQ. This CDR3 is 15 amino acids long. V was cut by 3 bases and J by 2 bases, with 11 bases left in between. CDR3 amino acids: CASSQELTAGNTIYF. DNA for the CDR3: TGTGCCAGCAGCCAGGAATTGACAGCTGGAAACACCATATATTTT.

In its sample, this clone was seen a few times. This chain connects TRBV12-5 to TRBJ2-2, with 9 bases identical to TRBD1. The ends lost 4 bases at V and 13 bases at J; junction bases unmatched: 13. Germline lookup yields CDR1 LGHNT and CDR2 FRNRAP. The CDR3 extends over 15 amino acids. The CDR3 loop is CASGYLRDRAWVLFF. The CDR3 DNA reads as TGTGCTAGTGGTTACCTCCGGGACAGGGCATGGGTGCTGTTTTTT.